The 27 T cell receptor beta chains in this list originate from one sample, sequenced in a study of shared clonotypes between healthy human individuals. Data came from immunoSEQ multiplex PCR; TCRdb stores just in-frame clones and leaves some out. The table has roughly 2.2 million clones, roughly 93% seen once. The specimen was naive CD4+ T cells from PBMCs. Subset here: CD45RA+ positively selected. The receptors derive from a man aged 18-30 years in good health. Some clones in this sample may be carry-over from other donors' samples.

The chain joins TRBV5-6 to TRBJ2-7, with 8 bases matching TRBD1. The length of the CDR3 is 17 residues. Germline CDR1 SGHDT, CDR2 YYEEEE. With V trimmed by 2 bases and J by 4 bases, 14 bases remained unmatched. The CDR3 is CASSFLSPGRGQYEQYF. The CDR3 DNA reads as TGTGCCAGCAGCTTTTTATCCCCCGGCAGGGGGCAATACGAGCAGTACTTC.

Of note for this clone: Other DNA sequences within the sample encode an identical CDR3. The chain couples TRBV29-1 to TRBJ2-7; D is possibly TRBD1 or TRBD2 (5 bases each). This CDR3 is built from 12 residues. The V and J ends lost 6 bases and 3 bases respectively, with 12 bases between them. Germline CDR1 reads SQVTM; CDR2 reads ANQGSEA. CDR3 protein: CSVTGPSYEQYF. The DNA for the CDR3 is TGCAGCGTGACGGGACCGAGCTACGAGCAGTACTTC.

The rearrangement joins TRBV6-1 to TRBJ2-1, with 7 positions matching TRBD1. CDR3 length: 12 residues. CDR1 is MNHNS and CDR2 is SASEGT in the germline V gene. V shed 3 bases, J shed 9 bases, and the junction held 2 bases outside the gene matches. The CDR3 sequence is CASSDWTGEQFF. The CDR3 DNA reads TGTGCCAGCAGTGACTGGACAGGTGAGCAGTTCTTC.

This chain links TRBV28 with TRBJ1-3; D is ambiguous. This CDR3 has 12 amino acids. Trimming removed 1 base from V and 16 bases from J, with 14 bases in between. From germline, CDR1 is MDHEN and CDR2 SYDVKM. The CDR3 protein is CASSLFARERYF. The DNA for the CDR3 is TGTGCCAGCAGTTTATTCGCACGTGAAAGGTATTTT.

Written as DNA, the CDR3 is TGTGCCAGCAGACCTCGTTTGTACAATGAGCAGTTCTTC. Protein: CASRPRLYNEQFF. The V gene is TRBV6-5, the J gene TRBJ2-1; D unclear. Germline V gives CDR1 MNHEY, CDR2 SVGAGI. CDR3 length equals 13 residues. The germline V and J ends were trimmed by 6 bases and 4 bases, with 10 bases remaining between them.

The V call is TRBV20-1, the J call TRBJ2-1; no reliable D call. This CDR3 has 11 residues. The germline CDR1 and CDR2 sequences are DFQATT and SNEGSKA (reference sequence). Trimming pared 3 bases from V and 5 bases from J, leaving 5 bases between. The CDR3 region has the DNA TGCAGTGCTAGCTGGAACAATGAGCAGTTCTTC. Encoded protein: CSASWNNEQFF.

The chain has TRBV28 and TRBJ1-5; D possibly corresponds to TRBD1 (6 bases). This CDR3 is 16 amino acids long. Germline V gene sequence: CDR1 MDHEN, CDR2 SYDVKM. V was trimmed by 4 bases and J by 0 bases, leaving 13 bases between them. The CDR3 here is CASSYRTAYSNQPQHF. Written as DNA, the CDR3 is TGTGCCAGCAGTTATAGGACAGCCTATAGCAATCAGCCCCAGCATTTT.

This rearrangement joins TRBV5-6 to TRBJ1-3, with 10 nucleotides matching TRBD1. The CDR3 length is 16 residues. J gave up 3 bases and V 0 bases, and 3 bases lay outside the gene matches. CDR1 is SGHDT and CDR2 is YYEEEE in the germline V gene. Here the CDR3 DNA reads TGTGCCAGCAGCTTGGTAGGGGACAGGGGTGGAAACACCATATATTTT. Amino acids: CASSLVGDRGGNTIYF. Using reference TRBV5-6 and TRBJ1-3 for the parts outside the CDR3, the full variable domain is DAGVTQSPTHLIKTRGQQVTLRCSPKSGHDTVSWYQQALGQGPQFIFQYYEEEERQRGNFPDRFSGHQFPNYSSELNVNALLLGDSALYLCASSLVGDRGGNTIYFGEGSWLTVV.

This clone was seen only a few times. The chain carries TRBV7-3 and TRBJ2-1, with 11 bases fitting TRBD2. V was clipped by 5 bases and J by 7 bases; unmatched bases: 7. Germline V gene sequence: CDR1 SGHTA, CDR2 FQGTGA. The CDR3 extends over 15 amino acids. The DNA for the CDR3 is TGTGCCAGCAGCGATCTAGCGGGAGGTTGGAATGAGCAGTTCTTC. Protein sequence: CASSDLAGGWNEQFF.

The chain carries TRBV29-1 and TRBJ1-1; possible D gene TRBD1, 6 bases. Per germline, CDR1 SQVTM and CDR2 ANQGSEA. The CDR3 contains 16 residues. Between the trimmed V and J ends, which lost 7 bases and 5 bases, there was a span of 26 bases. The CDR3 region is CSAGGAVGGPWTEAFF. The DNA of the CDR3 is TGCAGCGCTGGTGGGGCGGTCGGGGGGCCGTGGACTGAAGCTTTCTTT.

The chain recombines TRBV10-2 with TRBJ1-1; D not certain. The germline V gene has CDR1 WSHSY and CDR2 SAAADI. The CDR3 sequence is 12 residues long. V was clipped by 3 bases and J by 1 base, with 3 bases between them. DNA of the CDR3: TGCGCCAGCAGTGATCCGAACACTGAAGCTTTCTTT. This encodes CASSDPNTEAFF.

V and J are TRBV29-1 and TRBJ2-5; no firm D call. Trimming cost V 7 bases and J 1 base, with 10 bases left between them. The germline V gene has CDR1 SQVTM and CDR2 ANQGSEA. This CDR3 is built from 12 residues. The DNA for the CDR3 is TGCAGCGACCCTGGACCCCAAGAGACCCAGTACTTC. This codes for CSDPGPQETQYF.

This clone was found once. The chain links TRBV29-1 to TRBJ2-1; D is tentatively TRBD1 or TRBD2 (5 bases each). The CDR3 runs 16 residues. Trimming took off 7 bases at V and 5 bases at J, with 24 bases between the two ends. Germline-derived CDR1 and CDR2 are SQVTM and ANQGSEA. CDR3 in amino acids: CSGSFPGLGVNNEQFF. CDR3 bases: TGCAGCGGTAGCTTTCCGGGGCTCGGGGTTAACAATGAGCAGTTCTTC.

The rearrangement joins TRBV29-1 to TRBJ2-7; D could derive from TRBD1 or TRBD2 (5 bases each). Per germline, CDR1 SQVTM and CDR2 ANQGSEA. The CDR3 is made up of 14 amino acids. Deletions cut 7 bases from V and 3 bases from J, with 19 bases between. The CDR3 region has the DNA TGCAGCGCCGGGACCCCCGCCCCCTACTACGAGCAGTACTTC. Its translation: CSAGTPAPYYEQYF.

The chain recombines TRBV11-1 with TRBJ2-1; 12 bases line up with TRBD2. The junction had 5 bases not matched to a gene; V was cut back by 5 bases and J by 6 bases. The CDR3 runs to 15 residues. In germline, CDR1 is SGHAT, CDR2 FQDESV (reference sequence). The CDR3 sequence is CASSRGTSGRNEQFF. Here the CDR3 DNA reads TGTGCCAGCAGCCGCGGGACTAGCGGGCGCAATGAGCAGTTCTTC.

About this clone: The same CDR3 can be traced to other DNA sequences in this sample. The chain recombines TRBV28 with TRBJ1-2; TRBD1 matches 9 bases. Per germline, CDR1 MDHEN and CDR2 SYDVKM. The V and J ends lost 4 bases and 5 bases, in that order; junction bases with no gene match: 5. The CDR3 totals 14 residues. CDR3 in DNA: TGTGCCAGCAGTTCAGGACAGGGGATATATGGCTACACCTTC. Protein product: CASSSGQGIYGYTF.

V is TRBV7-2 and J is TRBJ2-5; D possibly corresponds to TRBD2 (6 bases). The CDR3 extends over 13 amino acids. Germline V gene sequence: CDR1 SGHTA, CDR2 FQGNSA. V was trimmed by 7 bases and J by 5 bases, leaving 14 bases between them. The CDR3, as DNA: TGTGCCAGCACCCGCGGGGAACGGGAGACCCAGTACTTC. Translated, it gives CASTRGERETQYF.

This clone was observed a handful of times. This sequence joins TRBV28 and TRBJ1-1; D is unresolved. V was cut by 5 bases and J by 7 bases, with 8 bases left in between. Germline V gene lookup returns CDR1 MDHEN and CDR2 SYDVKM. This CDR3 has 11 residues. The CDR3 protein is CASSMYGEAFF. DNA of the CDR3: TGTGCCAGCAGTATGTATGGTGAAGCTTTCTTT.

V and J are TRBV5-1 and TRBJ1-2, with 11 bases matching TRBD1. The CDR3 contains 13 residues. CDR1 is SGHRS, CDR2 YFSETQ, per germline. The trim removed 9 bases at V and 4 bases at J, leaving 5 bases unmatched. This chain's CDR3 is CATGQGAGYGYTF. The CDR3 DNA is TGCGCCACCGGACAGGGGGCTGGCTATGGCTACACCTTC.

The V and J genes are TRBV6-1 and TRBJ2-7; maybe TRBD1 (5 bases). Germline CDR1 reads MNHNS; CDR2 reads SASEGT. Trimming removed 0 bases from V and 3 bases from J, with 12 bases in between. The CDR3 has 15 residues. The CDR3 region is CASSEALGQYYEQYF. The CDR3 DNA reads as TGTGCCAGCAGTGAAGCGTTGGGGCAGTACTACGAGCAGTACTTC.

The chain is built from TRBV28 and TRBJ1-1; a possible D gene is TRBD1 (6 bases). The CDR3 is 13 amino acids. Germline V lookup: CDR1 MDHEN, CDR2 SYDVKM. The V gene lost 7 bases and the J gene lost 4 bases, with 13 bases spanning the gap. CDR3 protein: CASNEIRGTEAFF. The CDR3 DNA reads TGTGCCAGCAATGAGATCAGGGGCACTGAAGCTTTCTTT.

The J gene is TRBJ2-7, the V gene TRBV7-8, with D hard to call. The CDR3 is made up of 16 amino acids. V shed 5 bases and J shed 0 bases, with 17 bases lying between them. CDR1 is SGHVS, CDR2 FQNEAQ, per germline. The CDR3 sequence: CASSPLSSWSSYEQYF. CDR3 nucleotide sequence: TGTGCCAGCAGCCCGCTGAGTAGCTGGAGCTCCTACGAGCAGTACTTC.

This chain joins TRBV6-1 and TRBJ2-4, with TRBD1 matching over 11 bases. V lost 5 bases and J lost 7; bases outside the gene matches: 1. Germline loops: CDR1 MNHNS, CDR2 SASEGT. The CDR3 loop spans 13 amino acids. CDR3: CASSWDRGNIQYF. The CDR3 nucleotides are TGTGCCAGCAGTTGGGACAGGGGGAACATTCAGTACTTC.

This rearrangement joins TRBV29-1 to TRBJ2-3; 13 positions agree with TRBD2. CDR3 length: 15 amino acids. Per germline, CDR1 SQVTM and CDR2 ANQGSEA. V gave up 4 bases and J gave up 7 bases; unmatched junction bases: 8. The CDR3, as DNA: TGCAGCGTTGCCGGGACTAGCGGGATTCGAAATACGCAGTATTTT. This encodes CSVAGTSGIRNTQYF.

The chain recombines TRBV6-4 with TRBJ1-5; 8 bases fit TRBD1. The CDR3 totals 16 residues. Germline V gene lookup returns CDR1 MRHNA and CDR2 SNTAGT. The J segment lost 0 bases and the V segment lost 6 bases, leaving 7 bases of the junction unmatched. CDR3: CASSRGQDYSNQPQHF. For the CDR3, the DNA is TGTGCCAGCAGCCGGGGACAGGACTATAGCAATCAGCCCCAGCATTTT.

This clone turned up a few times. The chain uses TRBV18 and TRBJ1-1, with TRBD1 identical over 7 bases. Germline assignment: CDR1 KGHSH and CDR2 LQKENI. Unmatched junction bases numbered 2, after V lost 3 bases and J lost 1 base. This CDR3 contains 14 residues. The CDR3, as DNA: TGTGCCAGCTCACCCGACAGGGCGAACACTGAAGCTTTCTTT. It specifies CASSPDRANTEAFF.

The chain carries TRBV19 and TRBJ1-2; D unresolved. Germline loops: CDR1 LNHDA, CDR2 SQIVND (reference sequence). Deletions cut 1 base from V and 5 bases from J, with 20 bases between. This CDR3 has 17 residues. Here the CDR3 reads CASSIGPNRRRSYGYTF. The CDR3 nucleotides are TGTGCCAGTAGTATAGGACCGAACCGACGAAGGAGTTATGGCTACACCTTC.